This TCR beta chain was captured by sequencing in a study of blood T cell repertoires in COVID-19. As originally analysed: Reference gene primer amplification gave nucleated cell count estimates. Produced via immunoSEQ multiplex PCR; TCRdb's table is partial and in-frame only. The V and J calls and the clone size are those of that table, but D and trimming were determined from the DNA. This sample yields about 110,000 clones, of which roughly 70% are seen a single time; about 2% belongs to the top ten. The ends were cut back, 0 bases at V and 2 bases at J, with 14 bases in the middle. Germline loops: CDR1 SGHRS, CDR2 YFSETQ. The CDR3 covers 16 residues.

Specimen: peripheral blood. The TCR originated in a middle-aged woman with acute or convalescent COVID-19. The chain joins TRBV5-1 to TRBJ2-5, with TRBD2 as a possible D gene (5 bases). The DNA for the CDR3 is TGCGCCAGCAGCTTGGGGGGAGCACCTATGCAAGAGACCCAGTACTTC. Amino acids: CASSLGGAPMQETQYF.